Listed below are T cell receptor beta chains from one sample, sequenced in a study of T-cell reconstitution after alpha-beta-depleted transplantation in children. MiXCR was run by TCRdb on the PCR reads, yielding one entry per CDR3 protein. The sample has fewer than 1 million distinct CDR3 sequences, roughly 15% seen once. Sequencing was performed on PBMCs, mostly from graft donor cells, taken 360 days after TCRalphabeta/CD19-depleted stem cell transplant. These receptor sequences come from a male patient between 10 and 17 years old who had a stem cell transplant for acute lymphoblastic leukemia, so the T cells may come from the graft donor. Each CDR3 is given with its conserved first and last residue. The order of the fields is J gene, D gene, clone size, V gene, CDR3 protein, CDR3 DNA. The D gene is left open where the match is weak. Where a row states a size, it is once, few, many or the class of an expanded clone; other rows omit it.

TRBJ2-1 TRBD2 few TRBV5-1 CASSLTSATSNEQFF TGCGCCAGCAGCTTGACTAGCGCAACTTCTAATGAGCAGTTCTTC
TRBJ2-4 TRBD1 NA TRBV7-2 CASSQYPGQGNQNIQYF TGTGCCAGCAGTCAATACCCGGGACAGGGGAACCAAAACATTCAGTACTTC
TRBJ1-1 NA NA TRBV28 CASRTAREAFF TGTGCCAGCAGGACGGCGCGGGAAGCTTTCTTT
TRBJ1-5 NA few TRBV23-1 CASSPDRKYSNQPQHF TGCGCCAGCAGTCCCGACAGGAAATATAGCAATCAGCCCCAGCATTTT
TRBJ2-3 TRBD1 few TRBV5-1 CASSLPRTGGNTQYF TGCGCCAGCAGTTTACCCAGGACAGGGGGGAATACGCAGTATTTT
TRBJ1-1 NA few TRBV11-2 CASSFQRVNTEAFF TGTGCCAGCAGCTTCCAGCGGGTGAACACTGAAGCTTTCTTT
TRBJ2-1 TRBD1 NA TRBV19 CASSIWTGAYNEQFF TGTGCCAGTAGTATCTGGACAGGAGCTTACAATGAGCAGTTCTTC
TRBJ2-7 NA few TRBV14 CASSHGLDEVRRRRQYF TGTGCCAGCAGCCACGGTCTGGACGAGGTTAGAAGAAGGAGGCAGTACTTC
TRBJ2-7 TRBD2 few TRBV27 CASSSLRLAGVWGQYF TGTGCCAGCAGTTCCCTTCGACTAGCGGGAGTTTGGGGGCAGTACTTC
TRBJ2-5 NA NA TRBV20-1 CSARDPRTQQETQYF TGCAGTGCTAGAGATCCTAGAACTCAGCAAGAGACCCAGTACTTC
TRBJ2-7 NA NA TRBV2 CASSVGGITYEQYF TGTGCCAGCAGTGTGGGCGGGATAACCTACGAGCAGTACTTC
TRBJ2-3 TRBD2 NA TRBV9 CASSTPLAGVLSDTQYF TGTGCCAGCAGCACGCCCCTAGCGGGAGTTTTGTCAGATACGCAGTATTTT
TRBJ2-7 NA few TRBV7-8 CASSLPVLSEQYF TGTGCCAGCAGCTTACCCGTCTTATCCGAGCAGTACTTC
TRBJ2-3 NA many TRBV7-8 CASSLVGSSTDTQYF TGTGCCAGCAGCTTAGTTGGTTCTAGCACAGATACGCAGTATTTT
TRBJ2-5 NA few TRBV3-1 CASSQQKYPETQYF TGTGCCAGCAGCCAACAGAAGTATCCGGAGACCCAGTACTTC
TRBJ1-1 NA NA TRBV27 CASSLGDIWGPHPEAFF TGTGCCAGCAGTTTGGGTGATATCTGGGGGCCTCATCCTGAAGCTTTCTTT
TRBJ2-3 NA many TRBV10-3 CAISRGYTDTQYF TGTGCCATATCCCGCGGGTACACAGATACGCAGTATTTT
TRBJ2-7 NA NA TRBV29-1 CSAFDIDSYKQYF TGCAGCGCCTTCGACATTGATTCCTACAAGCAGTACTTC
TRBJ2-7 NA NA TRBV2 CASKFVAEDRYF TGTGCCAGCAAGTTCGTGGCGGAGGACCGGTACTTC
TRBJ1-2 NA NA TRBV12-3/TRBV12-4 CASSLLDVGGYTF TGTGCCAGCAGTTTACTGGATGTTGGTGGCTACACCTTC
TRBJ2-7 NA few TRBV7-2 CASSQTVYEQYF TGTGCCAGCAGCCAGACTGTTTACGAGCAGTACTTC
TRBJ2-3 NA NA TRBV5-1 CASSLNQGRTDTQYF TGCGCCAGCAGCTTGAATCAGGGCCGCACAGATACGCAGTATTTT
TRBJ2-7 NA NA TRBV7-2 CASSRDGPLYEQYF TGTGCCAGCAGCCGGGACGGACCGCTCTACGAGCAGTACTTC
TRBJ2-3 TRBD1 few TRBV2 CASSLGPSGQGGPGDTQYF TGTGCCAGCAGTCTGGGCCCCTCGGGACAGGGGGGACCGGGAGATACGCAGTATTTT
TRBJ2-1 TRBD2 few TRBV10-3 CAISVSSSGRLVVRSYNEQFF TGTGCCATCAGTGTCTCATCTAGCGGGAGGCTCGTAGTCCGCTCCTACAATGAGCAGTTCTTC
TRBJ2-1 TRBD2 few TRBV9 CASSVVVAGADEQFF TGTGCCAGCAGCGTAGTGGTAGCGGGAGCCGATGAGCAGTTCTTC
TRBJ2-3 TRBD2 NA TRBV9 CASSVAKGGRAADTQYF TGTGCCAGCAGCGTAGCTAAAGGCGGGAGAGCCGCAGATACGCAGTATTTT
TRBJ2-2 NA few TRBV5-1 CASSFTGYTGELFF TGCGCCAGCAGCTTTACGGGATACACCGGGGAGCTGTTTTTT
TRBJ2-7 TRBD1 few TRBV4-1 CASSHLRTRGTYEQYF TGCGCCAGCAGCCATCTCCGCACCAGGGGGACCTACGAGCAGTACTTC
TRBJ2-7 TRBD1 many TRBV28 CAAYPGTEGEQYF TGTGCCGCCTACCCGGGGACAGAGGGCGAGCAGTACTTC
TRBJ2-3 TRBD2 few TRBV4-1 CASSQGRLASTDTQYF TGCGCCAGCAGCCAAGGGAGACTAGCGAGCACAGATACGCAGTATTTT
TRBJ2-1 TRBD1 NA TRBV6-1 CASTSLRQGSEQFF TGTGCCAGCACCTCACTAAGACAGGGCAGTGAGCAGTTCTTC
TRBJ2-7 NA many TRBV20-1 CSAGWGKGSYEQYF TGCAGTGCAGGGTGGGGGAAGGGCTCCTACGAGCAGTACTTC
TRBJ2-3 NA many TRBV10-3 CAISEGQILRKSTDTQYF TGTGCCATCAGTGAGGGACAAATTCTTCGGAAAAGCACAGATACGCAGTATTTT
TRBJ2-3 TRBD2 few TRBV20-1 CSAPGRVTDTQYF TGCAGTGCTCCCGGGAGGGTTACAGATACGCAGTATTTT
TRBJ2-5 NA NA TRBV29-1 CSVAGVGGRQETQYF TGCAGCGTTGCGGGCGTGGGAGGTCGGCAAGAGACCCAGTACTTC
TRBJ2-3 TRBD2 NA TRBV2 CASTPTGLTGTDTQYF TGTGCCAGCACACCAACGGGACTAACGGGAACAGATACGCAGTATTTT
TRBJ2-1 NA few TRBV9 CASSDLVAEFF TGTGCCAGCAGCGATTTGGTGGCTGAGTTCTTC
TRBJ1-5 TRBD1 NA TRBV7-8 CASSPSRQGAGSNQPQHF TGTGCCAGCAGCCCCTCACGACAGGGGGCAGGTAGCAATCAGCCCCAGCATTTT
TRBJ2-3 NA few TRBV27 CASSTWGGADTQYF TGTGCCAGCAGCACCTGGGGGGGCGCAGATACGCAGTATTTT